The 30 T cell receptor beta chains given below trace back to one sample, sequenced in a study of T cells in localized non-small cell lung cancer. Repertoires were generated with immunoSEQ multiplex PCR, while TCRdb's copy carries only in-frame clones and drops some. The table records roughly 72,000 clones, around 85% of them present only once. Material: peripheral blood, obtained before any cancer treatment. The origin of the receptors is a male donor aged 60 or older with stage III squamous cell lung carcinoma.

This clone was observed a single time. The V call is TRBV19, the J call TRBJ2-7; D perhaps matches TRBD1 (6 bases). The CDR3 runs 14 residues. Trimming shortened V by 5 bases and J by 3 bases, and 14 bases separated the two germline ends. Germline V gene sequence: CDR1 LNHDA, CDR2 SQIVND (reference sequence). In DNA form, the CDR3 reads TGTGCCAGTAGTTCATCGGGACAACTCTACGAGCAGTACTTC. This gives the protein CASSSSGQLYEQYF.

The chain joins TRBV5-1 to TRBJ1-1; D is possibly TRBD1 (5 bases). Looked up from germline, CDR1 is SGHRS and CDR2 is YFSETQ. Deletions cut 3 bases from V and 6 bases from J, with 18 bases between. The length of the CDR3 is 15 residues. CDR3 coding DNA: TGCGCCAGCAGCTACACCGGCCAGGGAGGAGCTGAAGCTTTCTTT. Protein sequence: CASSYTGQGGAEAFF.

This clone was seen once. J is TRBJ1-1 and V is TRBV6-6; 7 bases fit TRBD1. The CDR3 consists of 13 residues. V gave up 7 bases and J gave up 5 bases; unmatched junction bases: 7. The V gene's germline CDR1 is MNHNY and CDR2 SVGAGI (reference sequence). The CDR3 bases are TGTGCCAGCAAAGGGGGCGAAGGAACTGAAGCTTTCTTT. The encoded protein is CASKGGEGTEAFF.

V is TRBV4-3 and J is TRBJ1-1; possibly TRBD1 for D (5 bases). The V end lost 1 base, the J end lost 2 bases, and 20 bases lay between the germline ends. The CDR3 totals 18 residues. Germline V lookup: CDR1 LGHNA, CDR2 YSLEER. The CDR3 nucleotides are TGCGCCAGCAGCCAAGCCCAGGGCGGCGGAACATTCAACACTGAAGCTTTCTTT. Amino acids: CASSQAQGGGTFNTEAFF.

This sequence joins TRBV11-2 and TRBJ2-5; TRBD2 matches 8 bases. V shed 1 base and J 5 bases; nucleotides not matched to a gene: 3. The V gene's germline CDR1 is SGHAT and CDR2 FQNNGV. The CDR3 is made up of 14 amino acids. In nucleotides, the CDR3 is TGTGCCAGCAGCTTAGGTCCGGGGGGGGAGACCCAGTACTTC. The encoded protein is CASSLGPGGETQYF.

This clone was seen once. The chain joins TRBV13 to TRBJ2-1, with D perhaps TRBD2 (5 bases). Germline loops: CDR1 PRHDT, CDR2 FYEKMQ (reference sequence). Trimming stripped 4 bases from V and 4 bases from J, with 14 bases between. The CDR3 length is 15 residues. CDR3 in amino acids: CASSSEGSQYNEQFF. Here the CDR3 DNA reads TGTGCCAGCAGCTCCGAGGGCTCCCAATACAATGAGCAGTTCTTC.

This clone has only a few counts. DNA of the CDR3: TGTGCCAGTAGTACGAACCGGGACAGTCAAAATTCACCCCTCCACTTT. It is translated as CASSTNRDSQNSPLHF. The chain employs TRBV7-2 and TRBJ1-6, with 7 positions matching TRBD1. With 9 bases clipped from V and 7 bases from J, the junction kept 15 bases outside the gene matches. The CDR3 sequence is 16 residues long. CDR1 is SGHTA and CDR2 is FQGNSA in the germline V gene.

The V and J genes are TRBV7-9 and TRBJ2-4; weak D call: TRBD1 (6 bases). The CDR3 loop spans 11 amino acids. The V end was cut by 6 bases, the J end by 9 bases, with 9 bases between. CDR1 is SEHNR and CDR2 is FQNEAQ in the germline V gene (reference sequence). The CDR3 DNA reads TGTGCCAGCAGTACAGGGATCATTCAGTACTTC. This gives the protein CASSTGIIQYF.

The CDR3 nucleotides are TGTGCCAGCAGCTCCCCCGCCGCCGTCACAACTAATGAAAAACTGTTTTTT. As protein: CASSSPAAVTTNEKLFF. This sequence joins TRBV28 and TRBJ1-4; D gene uncertain. CDR1 is MDHEN, CDR2 SYDVKM, per germline. Between the trimmed V and J ends, which lost 6 bases and 0 bases, there was a span of 17 bases. The CDR3 spans 17 residues.

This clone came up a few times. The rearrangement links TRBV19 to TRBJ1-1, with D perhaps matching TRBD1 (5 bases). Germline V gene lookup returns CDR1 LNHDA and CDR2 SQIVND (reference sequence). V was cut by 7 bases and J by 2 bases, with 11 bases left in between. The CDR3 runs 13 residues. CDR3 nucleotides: TGTGCCAGTACCAGGGAGGGTAACACTGAAGCTTTCTTT. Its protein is CASTREGNTEAFF.

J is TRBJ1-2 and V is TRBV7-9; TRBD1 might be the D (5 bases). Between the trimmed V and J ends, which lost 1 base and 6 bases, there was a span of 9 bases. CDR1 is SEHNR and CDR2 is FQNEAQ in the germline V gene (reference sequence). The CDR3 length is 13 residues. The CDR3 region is CASSLEQGNGYTF. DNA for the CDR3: TGTGCCAGCAGCTTAGAGCAGGGTAATGGCTACACCTTC.

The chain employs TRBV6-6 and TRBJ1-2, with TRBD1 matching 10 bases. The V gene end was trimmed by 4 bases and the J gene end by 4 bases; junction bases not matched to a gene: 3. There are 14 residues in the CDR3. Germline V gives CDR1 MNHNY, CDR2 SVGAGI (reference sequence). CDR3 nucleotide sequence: TGTGCCAGCAGTTCGACAGGGGGCATCTATGGCTACACCTTC. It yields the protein CASSSTGGIYGYTF.

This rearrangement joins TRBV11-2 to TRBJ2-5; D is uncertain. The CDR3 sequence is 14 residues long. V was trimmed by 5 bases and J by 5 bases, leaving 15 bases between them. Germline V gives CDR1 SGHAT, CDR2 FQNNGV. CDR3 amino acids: CASSKRMSLETQYF. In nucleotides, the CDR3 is TGTGCCAGCAGCAAGCGTATGAGCTTGGAGACCCAGTACTTC.

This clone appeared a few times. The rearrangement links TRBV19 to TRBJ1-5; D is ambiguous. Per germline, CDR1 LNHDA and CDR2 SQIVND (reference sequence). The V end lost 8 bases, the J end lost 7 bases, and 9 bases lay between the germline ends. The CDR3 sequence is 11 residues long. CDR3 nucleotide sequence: TGTGCCAGTGGGGTGGGGCAGCCCCAGCATTTT. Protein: CASGVGQPQHF.

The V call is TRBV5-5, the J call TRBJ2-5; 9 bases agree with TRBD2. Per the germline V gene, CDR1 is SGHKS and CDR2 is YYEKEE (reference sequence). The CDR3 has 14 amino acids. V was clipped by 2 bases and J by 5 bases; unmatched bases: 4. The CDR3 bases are TGTGCCAGCAGCTTCTTAGCGGGGGCTGAGACCCAGTACTTC. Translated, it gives CASSFLAGAETQYF.

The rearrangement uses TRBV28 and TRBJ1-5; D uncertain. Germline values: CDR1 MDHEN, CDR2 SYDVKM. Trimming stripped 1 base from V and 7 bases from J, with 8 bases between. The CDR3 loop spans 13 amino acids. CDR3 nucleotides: TGTGCCAGCAGTTTATTGGGTGGGCAGCCCCAGCATTTT. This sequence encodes CASSLLGGQPQHF.

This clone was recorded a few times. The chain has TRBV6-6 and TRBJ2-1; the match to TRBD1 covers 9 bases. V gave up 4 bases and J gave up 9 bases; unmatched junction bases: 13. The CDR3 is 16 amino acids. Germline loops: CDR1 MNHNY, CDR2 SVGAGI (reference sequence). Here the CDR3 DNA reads TGTGCCAGCAGTTTACCCGGGACAGGGTGGGGTGGTGAGCAGTTCTTC. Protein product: CASSLPGTGWGGEQFF.

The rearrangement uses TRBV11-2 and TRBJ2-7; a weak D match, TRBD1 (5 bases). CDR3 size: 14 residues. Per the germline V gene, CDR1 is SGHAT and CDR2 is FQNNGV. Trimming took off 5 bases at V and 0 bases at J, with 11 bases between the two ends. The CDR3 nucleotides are TGTGCCAGCAGCCGGAGACAGACCTCCTACGAGCAGTACGTC. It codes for CASSRRQTSYEQYV.

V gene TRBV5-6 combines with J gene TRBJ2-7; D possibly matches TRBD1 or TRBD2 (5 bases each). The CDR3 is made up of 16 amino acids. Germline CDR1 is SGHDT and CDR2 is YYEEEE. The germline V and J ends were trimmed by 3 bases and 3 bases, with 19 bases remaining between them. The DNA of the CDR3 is TGTGCCAGCAGCTCAACCCTGACAGTCGGGGTCTACGAGCAGTACTTC. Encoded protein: CASSSTLTVGVYEQYF.

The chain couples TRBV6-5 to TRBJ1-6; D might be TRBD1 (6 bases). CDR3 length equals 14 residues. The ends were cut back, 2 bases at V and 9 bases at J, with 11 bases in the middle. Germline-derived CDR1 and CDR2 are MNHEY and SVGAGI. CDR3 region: CASSYAGEASPLHF. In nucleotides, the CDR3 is TGTGCCAGCAGTTACGCAGGGGAGGCTTCACCCCTCCACTTT.

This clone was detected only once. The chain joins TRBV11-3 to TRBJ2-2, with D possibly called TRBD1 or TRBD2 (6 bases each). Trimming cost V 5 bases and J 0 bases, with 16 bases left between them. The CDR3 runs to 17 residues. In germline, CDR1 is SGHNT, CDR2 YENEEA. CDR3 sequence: CASSGGQGRSNTGELFF. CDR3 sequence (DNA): TGTGCCAGCAGCGGGGGGCAGGGGCGTTCGAACACCGGGGAGCTGTTTTTT.

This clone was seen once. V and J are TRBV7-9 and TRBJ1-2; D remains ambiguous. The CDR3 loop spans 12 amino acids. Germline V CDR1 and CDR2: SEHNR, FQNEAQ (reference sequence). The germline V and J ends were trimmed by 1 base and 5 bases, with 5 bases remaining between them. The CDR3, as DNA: TGTGCCAGCAGCTTAGGACTGTATGGCTACACCTTC. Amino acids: CASSLGLYGYTF.

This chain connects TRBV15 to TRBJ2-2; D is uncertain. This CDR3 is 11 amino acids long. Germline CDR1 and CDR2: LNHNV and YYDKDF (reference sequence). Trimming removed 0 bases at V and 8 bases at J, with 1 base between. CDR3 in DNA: TGTGCCACCAGCAGAGAGGGGGAGCTGTTTTTT. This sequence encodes CATSREGELFF.

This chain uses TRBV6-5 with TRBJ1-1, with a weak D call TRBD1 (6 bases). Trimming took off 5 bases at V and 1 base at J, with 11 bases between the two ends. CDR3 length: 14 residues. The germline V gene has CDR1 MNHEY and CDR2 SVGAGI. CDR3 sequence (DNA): TGTGCCAGCAGTCGAAGGGGGGGGAACACTGAAGCTTTCTTT. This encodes CASSRRGGNTEAFF.

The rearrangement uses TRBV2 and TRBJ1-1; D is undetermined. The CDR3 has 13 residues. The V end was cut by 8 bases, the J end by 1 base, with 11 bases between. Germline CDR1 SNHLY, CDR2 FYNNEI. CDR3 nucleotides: TGTGCCAGCCTCGAGACTTGGAACACTGAAGCTTTCTTT. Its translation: CASLETWNTEAFF.

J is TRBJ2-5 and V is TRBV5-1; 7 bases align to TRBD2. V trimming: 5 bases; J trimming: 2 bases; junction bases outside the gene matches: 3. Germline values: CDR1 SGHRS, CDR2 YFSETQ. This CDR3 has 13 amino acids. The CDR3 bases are TGCGCCAGCAGGCGGACTAGTCAAGAGACCCAGTACTTC. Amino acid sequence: CASRRTSQETQYF.

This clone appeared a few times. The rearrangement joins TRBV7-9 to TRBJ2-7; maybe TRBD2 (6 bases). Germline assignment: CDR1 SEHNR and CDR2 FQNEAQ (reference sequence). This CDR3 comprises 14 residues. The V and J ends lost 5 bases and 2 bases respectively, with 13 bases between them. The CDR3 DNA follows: TGTGCCAGCAGCCGGGGGTTCGGGGCCTACGAGCAGTACGTC. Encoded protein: CASSRGFGAYEQYV.

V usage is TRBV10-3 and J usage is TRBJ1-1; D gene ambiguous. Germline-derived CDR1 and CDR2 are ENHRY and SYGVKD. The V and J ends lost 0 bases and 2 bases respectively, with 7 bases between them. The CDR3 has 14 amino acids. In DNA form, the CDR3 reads TGTGCCATCAGTGAGTCGGTAATAAACACTGAAGCTTTCTTT. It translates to CAISESVINTEAFF.

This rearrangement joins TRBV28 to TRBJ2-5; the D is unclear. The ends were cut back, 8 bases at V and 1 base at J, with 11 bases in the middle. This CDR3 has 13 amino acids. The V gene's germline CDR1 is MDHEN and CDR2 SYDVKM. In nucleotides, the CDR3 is TGTGCCAGCGTGGATCTATTCCAAGAGACCCAGTACTTC. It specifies CASVDLFQETQYF.

As DNA, the CDR3 is TGTGCCAGCAGCCGGGCCCCCGTCGATTCACCCCTCCACTTT. This encodes CASSRAPVDSPLHF. The V call is TRBV7-3, the J call TRBJ1-6; D gene ambiguous. V shed 5 bases and J shed 8 bases, with 13 bases lying between them. CDR3 length: 14 residues. In germline, CDR1 is SGHTA, CDR2 FQGTGA.